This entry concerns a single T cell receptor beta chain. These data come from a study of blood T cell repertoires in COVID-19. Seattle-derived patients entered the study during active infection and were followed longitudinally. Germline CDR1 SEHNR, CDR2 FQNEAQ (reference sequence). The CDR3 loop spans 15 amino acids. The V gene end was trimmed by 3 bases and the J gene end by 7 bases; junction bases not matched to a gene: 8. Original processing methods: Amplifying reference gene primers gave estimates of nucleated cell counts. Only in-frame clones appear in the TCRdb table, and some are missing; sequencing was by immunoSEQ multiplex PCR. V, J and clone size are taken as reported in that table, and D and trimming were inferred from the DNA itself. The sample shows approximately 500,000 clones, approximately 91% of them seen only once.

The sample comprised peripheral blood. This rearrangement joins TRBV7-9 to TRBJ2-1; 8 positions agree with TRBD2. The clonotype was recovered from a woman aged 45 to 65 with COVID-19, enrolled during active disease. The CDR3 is CASSFVERGTNEQFF. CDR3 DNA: TGTGCCAGCAGCTTTGTCGAGCGGGGGACTAATGAGCAGTTCTTC.